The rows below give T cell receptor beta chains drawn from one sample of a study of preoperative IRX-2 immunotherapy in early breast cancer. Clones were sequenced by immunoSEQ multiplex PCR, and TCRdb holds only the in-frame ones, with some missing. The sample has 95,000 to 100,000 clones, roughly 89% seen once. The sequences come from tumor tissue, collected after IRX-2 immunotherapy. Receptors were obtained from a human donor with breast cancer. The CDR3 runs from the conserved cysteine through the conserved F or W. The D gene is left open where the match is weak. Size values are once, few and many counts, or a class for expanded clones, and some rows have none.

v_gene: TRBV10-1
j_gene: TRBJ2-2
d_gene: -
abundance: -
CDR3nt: TGCGCCAGCAGTGCCGGGGACACCGGGGAGCTGTTTTTT
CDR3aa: CASSAGDTGELFF

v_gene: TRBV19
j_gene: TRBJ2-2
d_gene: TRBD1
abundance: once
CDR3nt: TGTGCCGCCCGGGACAGGGGTAACACCGGGGAGCTGTTTTTT
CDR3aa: CAARDRGNTGELFF

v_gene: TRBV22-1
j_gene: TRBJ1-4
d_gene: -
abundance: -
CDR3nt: TGTGCCAGCAGTAAACCGACTTCGGTGGGTAATGAAAAACTGTTTTTT
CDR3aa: CASSKPTSVGNEKLFF

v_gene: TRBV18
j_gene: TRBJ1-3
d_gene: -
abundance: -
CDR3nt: TGTGCCAGCTCAGCCGGACAGCCCTCTGGAAACACCATATATTTT
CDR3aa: CASSAGQPSGNTIYF

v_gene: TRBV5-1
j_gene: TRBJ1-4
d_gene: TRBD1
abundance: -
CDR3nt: TGCGCCAGCAGCCCCAGACAGGGGAGTAATGAAAAACTGTTTTTT
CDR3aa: CASSPRQGSNEKLFF

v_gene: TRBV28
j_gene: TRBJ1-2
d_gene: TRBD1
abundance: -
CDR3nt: TGTGCCAGCAGTTTCTCCAGGGGGCTGGATGGCTACACCTTC
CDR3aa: CASSFSRGLDGYTF

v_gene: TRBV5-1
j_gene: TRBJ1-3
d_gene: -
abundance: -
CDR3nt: TGCGCCAGCAGCTCCCTGACGGGGGCTGGAAACACCATATATTTT
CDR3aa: CASSSLTGAGNTIYF

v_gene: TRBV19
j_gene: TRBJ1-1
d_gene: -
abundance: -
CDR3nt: TGTGCCAGTAGTAGGACCGGGGTGAACACTGAAGCTTTCTTT
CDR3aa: CASSRTGVNTEAFF

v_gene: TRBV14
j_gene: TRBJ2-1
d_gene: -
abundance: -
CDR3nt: TGTGCCAGCAGCCGAGCCGGGACCTACAACCGCGGAAATGAGCAGTTCTTC
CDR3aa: CASSRAGTYNRGNEQFF

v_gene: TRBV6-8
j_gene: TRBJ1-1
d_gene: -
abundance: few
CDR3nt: TGTGCCAGCATTAGAGAGAGACAGAGAACTAACACTGAAGCTTTCTTT
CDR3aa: CASIRERQRTNTEAFF

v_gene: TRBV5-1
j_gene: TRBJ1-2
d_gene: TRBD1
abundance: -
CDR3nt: TGCGCCAGCAGCAACACGGACAGGAACTATGGCTACACCTTC
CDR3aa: CASSNTDRNYGYTF

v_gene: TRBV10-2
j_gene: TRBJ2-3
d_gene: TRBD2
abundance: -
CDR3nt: TGCGCCAGCAGGGGGAGGGCCGGGGGGACAGATACGCAGTATTTT
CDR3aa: CASRGRAGGTDTQYF

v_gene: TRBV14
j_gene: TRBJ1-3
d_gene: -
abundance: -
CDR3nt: TGTGCCAGCAGCCAAGATCTACCGGGGTCGGGAAACACCATATATTTT
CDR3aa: CASSQDLPGSGNTIYF

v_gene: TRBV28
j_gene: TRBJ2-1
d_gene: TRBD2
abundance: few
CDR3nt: TGTGCCAGCAGGCCGGGACTAGCGGGTCTTTGGCAGTTCTTC
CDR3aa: CASRPGLAGLWQFF

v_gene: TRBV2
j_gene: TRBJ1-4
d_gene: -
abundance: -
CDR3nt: TGTGCCAGCAACCCCCAGTTTGAGGAAAAACTGTTTTTT
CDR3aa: CASNPQFEEKLFF

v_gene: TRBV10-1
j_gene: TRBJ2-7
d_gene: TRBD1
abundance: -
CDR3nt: TGCGCCAGCTCAAGGACAGGATCTTCCTACGAGCAGTACTTC
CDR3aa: CASSRTGSSYEQYF

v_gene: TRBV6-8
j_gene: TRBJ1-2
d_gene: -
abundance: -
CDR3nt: TGTGCCACCTTCCGGGGCAGTCTTGTGGGGGGTACTGGCTACACCTTC
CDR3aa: CATFRGSLVGGTGYTF

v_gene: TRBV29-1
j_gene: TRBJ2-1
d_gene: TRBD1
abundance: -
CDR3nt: TGCAGCGTCGGACAGGGGGCGAGGAATGAGCAGTTCTTC
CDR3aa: CSVGQGARNEQFF

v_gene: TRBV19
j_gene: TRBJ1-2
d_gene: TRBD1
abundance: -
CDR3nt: TGTGCCAGTAGTGTCCTCGACAGGGGCGGTAGCGGCTACACCTTC
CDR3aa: CASSVLDRGGSGYTF

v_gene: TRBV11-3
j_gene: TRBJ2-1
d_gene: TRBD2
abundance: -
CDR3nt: TGTGCCAGCAGCCCAGGACTAGCGGGAGGAAGGAATGAGCAGTTCTTC
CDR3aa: CASSPGLAGGRNEQFF

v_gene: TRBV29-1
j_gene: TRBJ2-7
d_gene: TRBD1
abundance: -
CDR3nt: TGCAGCGTTGGACTATCGACAGGGACCTACGAGCAGTACTTC
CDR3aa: CSVGLSTGTYEQYF

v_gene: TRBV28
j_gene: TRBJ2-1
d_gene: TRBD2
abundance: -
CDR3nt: TGTGCCAGCAATCTAGCGGGCCCTAGGGATGAGCAGTTCTTC
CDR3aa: CASNLAGPRDEQFF

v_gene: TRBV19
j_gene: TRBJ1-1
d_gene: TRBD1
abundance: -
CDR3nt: TGTGCCAGTAGTATAGCCAGGACAGGCCAGTTGAACACTGAAGCTTTCTTT
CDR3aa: CASSIARTGQLNTEAFF

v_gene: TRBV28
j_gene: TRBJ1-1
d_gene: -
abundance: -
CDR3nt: TGTGCCAGCACTCTCATGAACACTGAAGCTTTCTTT
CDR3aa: CASTLMNTEAFF

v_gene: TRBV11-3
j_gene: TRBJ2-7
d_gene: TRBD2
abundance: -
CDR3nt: TGTGCCAGCAGTGCCGGGACTAGCGACTACGAGCAGTACTTC
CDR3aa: CASSAGTSDYEQYF

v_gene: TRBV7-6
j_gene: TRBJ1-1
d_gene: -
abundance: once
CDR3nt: TGTGCCAGCAGCTTCCGTCGGGCTTTAAACACTGAAGCTTTCTTT
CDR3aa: CASSFRRALNTEAFF

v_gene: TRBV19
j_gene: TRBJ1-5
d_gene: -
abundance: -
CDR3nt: TGTGCCACCCGTGGATTGGGAACCGATCAGCCCCAGCATTTT
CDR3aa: CATRGLGTDQPQHF

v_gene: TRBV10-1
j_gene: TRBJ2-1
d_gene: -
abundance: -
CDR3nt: TGCGCCAGCAGTGAAGGTTTAAATGAGCAGTTCTTC
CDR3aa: CASSEGLNEQFF

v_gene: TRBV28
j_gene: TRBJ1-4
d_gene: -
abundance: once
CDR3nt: TGTGCCAGCAGTTTAGGTGTGTCAACTAATGAAAAACTGTTTTTT
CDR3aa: CASSLGVSTNEKLFF

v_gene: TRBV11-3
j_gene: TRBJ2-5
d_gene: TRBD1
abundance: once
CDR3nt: TGTGCCAGCAGCGCTACAGGGGCTCAAGAGACCCAGTACTTC
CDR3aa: CASSATGAQETQYF

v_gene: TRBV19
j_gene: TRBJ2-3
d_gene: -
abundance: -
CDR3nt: TGTGCCAGTAGTCCCCCGGGCGCGACCGTCACAGATACGCAGTATTTT
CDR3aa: CASSPPGATVTDTQYF

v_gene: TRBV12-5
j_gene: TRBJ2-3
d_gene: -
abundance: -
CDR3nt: TGTGCTAGTGGACCCGGGCAGCTAAGCACAGATACGCAGTATTTT
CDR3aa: CASGPGQLSTDTQYF

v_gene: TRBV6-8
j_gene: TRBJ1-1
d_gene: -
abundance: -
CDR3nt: TGTGCCATCAGTTCCCGGCCCCTGGACGCTGAAGCTTTCTTT
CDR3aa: CAISSRPLDAEAFF

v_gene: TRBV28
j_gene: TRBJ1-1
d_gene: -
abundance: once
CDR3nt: TGTGCCAGTATACCGGGACGGAACACTGAAGCTTTCTTT
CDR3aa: CASIPGRNTEAFF

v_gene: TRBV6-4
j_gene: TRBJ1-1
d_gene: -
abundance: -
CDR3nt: TGTGCCAGCAACCTCCGGGAGAACACTGAAGCTTTCTTT
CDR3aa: CASNLRENTEAFF

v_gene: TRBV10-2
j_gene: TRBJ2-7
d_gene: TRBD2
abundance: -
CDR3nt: TGCGCCAGCAGGCCGGGGGGGGCCTCCTACGAGCAGTACTTC
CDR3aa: CASRPGGASYEQYF

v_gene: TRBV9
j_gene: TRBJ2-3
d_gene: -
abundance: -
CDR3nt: TGTGCCAGCAGCGTAGCTCTGGGGGCCTCACGGCATACGCAGTATTTT
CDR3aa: CASSVALGASRHTQYF

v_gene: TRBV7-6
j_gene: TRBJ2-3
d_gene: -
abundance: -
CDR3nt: TGTGCCAGCAGCTTAGAAGGACTCGGGGGCACAGATACGCAGTATTTT
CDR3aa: CASSLEGLGGTDTQYF

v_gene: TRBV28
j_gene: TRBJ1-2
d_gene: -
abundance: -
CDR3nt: TGTGCCAGCAGTCAACCGGACCTTTTCACCTATGGCTACACCTTC
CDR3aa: CASSQPDLFTYGYTF

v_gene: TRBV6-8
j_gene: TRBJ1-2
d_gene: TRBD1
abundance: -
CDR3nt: TGTGCCAGCAATCCTCGCGGACAGGGGAGCGATGGCTACACCTTC
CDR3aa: CASNPRGQGSDGYTF

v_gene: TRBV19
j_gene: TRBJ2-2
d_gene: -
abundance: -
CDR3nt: TGTGCCAGTAGATTGACCCTCACCGGGGAGCTGTTTTTT
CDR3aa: CASRLTLTGELFF

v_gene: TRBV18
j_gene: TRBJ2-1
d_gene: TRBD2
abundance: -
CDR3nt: TGTGCCAGCTCATCCCGACTAGCGGGATACAATGAGCAGTTCTTC
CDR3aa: CASSSRLAGYNEQFF

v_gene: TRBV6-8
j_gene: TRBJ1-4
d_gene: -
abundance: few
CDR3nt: TGTGCCAGCAGTTCAGGTGGCTTAGGCGAAAAACTGTTTTTT
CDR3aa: CASSSGGLGEKLFF

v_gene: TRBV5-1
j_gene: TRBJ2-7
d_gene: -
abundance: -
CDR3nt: TGCGCCAGCAGCTTGGGGCAGGAGTACTACGAGCAGTACTTC
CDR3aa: CASSLGQEYYEQYF